The present T cell receptor beta chain was sequenced within a study of blood T cell repertoires in COVID-19. Looking at the study overall: In each case, the material was cDNA or gDNA derived from T cells, B-cell-depleted T cells, or PBMCs.

Per germline, CDR1 SGHAT and CDR2 FQNNGV. V was clipped by 2 bases and J by 3 bases, with 11 bases between them. This CDR3 is 16 amino acids long. Clones were sequenced by immunoSEQ multiplex PCR, and TCRdb holds only the in-frame ones, with some missing. The repertoire holds roughly 400,000 clones, approximately 87% seen once, with over 2% in the top ten. The receptor comes from a woman between 55 and 75 years old with COVID-19, enrolled during active disease. Sequences were obtained from peripheral blood. V usage is TRBV11-2 and J usage is TRBJ1-6, with D maybe TRBD1 (5 bases). This CDR3 is CASSLIGGNYNSPLHF. The CDR3 nucleotides are TGTGCCAGCAGCTTAATCGGGGGAAACTATAATTCACCCCTCCACTTT.